A selection of T cell receptor beta chains follows, all from one sample in a study of T cell responses to AZD1222 COVID-19 vaccine. Here immunoSEQ multiplex PCR was the method, and the copy in TCRdb shows in-frame clones only, minus some. The sample records 100,000 to 150,000 clones, roughly 87% being singletons. The material was peripheral blood, obtained on day 0 of MenACWY control vaccination. The receptors derive from an adult in good health. Each CDR3 is given with its conserved first and last residue. A D gene is named only where the DNA matches it firmly. Rows may omit the clone size; those that give it use once, few, many or a size class.

J gene,CDR3 length,D gene,V gene,clone size,CDR3 DNA,CDR3 protein
TRBJ1-1,16,.,TRBV5-6,.,TGTGCCAGCAGCTTGCTTTCCGGACAGTGGAACACTGAAGCTTTCTTT,CASSLLSGQWNTEAFF
TRBJ1-1,16,TRBD1,TRBV7-9,.,TGTGCCAGCAGCTTGGGACAGGGGGCTGGTCTCACTGAAGCTTTCTTT,CASSLGQGAGLTEAFF
TRBJ1-5,16,TRBD1,TRBV19,.,TGTGCCAGTAGTATAGGAGACAGGGTACCCCTCCAGCCCCAGCATTTT,CASSIGDRVPLQPQHF
TRBJ2-2,16,.,TRBV9,once,TGTGCCAGCAGCGTAGCCCCCAGGGCGAACACCGGGGAGCTGTTTTTT,CASSVAPRANTGELFF
TRBJ1-3,15,.,TRBV6-5,.,TGTGCCAGCAGTTACGACCGTCACTCTGGAAACACCATATATTTT,CASSYDRHSGNTIYF
TRBJ2-7,15,TRBD2,TRBV15,.,TGTGCCACCAGCAGAGTCGCTAGCGGGACCTACGAGCAGTACTTC,CATSRVASGTYEQYF
TRBJ2-1,16,.,TRBV7-9,.,TGTGCCAGCAGCTTAGGGTGGGGAGGATCCTACAATGAGCAGTTCTTC,CASSLGWGGSYNEQFF
TRBJ2-5,15,TRBD1,TRBV5-1,.,TGCGCCAGCACCACACAGGGGGGCCCCGTGGAGACCCAGTACTTC,CASTTQGGPVETQYF
TRBJ2-3,15,.,TRBV3-1/TRBV3-2,.,TGTGCCAGCAGCCATACTTTTACTAGCACAGATACGCAGTATTTT,CASSHTFTSTDTQYF
TRBJ1-5,16,.,TRBV28,once,TGTGCCAGCAGTTTAGCCGGGAACCCCGGCAATCAGCCCCAGCATTTT,CASSLAGNPGNQPQHF
TRBJ2-6,13,.,TRBV27,.,TGTGCCAGCAGTTTATCTGGGGCCAACGTCCTGACTTTC,CASSLSGANVLTF
TRBJ2-7,12,.,TRBV5-1,.,TGCGCCAGCAGCTTGACAGGGTACGAGCAGTACTTC,CASSLTGYEQYF
TRBJ1-1,14,.,TRBV5-4,.,TGTGCCAGCAGCTTGCTGGGGGCCGACGCTGAAGCTTTCTTT,CASSLLGADAEAFF
TRBJ1-5,13,TRBD1,TRBV29-1,.,TGCAGCGTTGGTGACAGGGGGCGGCAGCCCCAGCATTTT,CSVGDRGRQPQHF
TRBJ2-1,16,TRBD2,TRBV7-3,.,TGTGCCAGCAGCTTATCTCTAGCGGCGAGTTCTGCTGAGCAGTTCTTC,CASSLSLAASSAEQFF
TRBJ1-6,12,.,TRBV6-5,.,TGTGCCAGCACCACCCCGGGGTCACCCCTCCACTTT,CASTTPGSPLHF
TRBJ1-1,14,.,TRBV6-4,.,TGTGCCAGCAGTGTGGGCCCATGGGACACTGAAGCTTTCTTT,CASSVGPWDTEAFF
TRBJ2-5,17,.,TRBV21-1,.,TGTGCCAGCAGCAAAGAAAGGACTAGCGGCGTCCAAGAGACCCAGTACTTC,CASSKERTSGVQETQYF
TRBJ1-5,15,.,TRBV19,.,TGTGCCAGTAGTATAGTTAGAGTTAGCAATCAGCCCCAGCATTTT,CASSIVRVSNQPQHF
TRBJ1-5,17,.,TRBV5-1,.,TGCGCCAGCAGCTTGGCCAGTACAGGACTTCGCAATCAGCCCCAGCATTTT,CASSLASTGLRNQPQHF
TRBJ2-5,12,.,TRBV3-1/TRBV3-2,.,TGTGCCAGCAGCCAAGTAGTGAGGACCCAGTACTTC,CASSQVVRTQYF
TRBJ1-5,13,.,TRBV5-5,few,TGTGCCAGCAGCTTGTTTGGGGATCAGCCCCAGCATTTT,CASSLFGDQPQHF
TRBJ1-2,16,TRBD1,TRBV3-1/TRBV3-2,.,TGTGCCAGCAGCCATCCGGACAGGCAGAGGAACTATGGCTACACCTTC,CASSHPDRQRNYGYTF
TRBJ1-3,16,.,TRBV28,.,TGTGCCAGCAGTTCTTGGCAGTTACGCTCTGGAAACACCATATATTTT,CASSSWQLRSGNTIYF
TRBJ1-1,11,.,TRBV29-1,.,TGCAGCGTTGAAGCGAACCCCCAGGCTTTCTTT,CSVEANPQAFF
TRBJ2-1,15,TRBD2,TRBV6-2/TRBV6-3,.,TGTGCCAGCAGTTATCTCGCGGGGGGGTACAATGAGCAGTTCTTC,CASSYLAGGYNEQFF
TRBJ1-6,17,.,TRBV19,.,TGTGCCAGTAGTATAACCCCCCCCGGCAGGGGACATTCACCCCTCCACTTT,CASSITPPGRGHSPLHF
TRBJ2-7,16,TRBD1,TRBV27,.,TGTGCCAGCAGTTTGGCATCGACAGGGGGTGGCTACGAGCAGTACTTC,CASSLASTGGGYEQYF
TRBJ1-3,14,.,TRBV5-4,.,TGTGCCAGCAGCCCGGACCTATCTGGAAACACCATATATTTT,CASSPDLSGNTIYF
TRBJ2-3,14,.,TRBV5-4,once,TGTGCCAGCAGCTTCAGTGGCTCCCTAGATACGCAGTATTTT,CASSFSGSLDTQYF
TRBJ2-2,14,TRBD1,TRBV27,.,TGTGCCAGCAGACTGGACAGGTTCACCGGGGAGCTGTTTTTT,CASRLDRFTGELFF
TRBJ2-1,14,TRBD1,TRBV24-1,.,TGTGCCACCAAGGGGGACAGGGGTGGTAATGAGCAGTTCTTC,CATKGDRGGNEQFF
TRBJ2-7,15,.,TRBV7-9,.,TGTGCCAGCAGCTTAGATGGGACCGGGACCTACGAGCAGTACTTC,CASSLDGTGTYEQYF
TRBJ1-2,13,.,TRBV7-2,once,TGTGCCAGCAGGGGGGGCGACGGCTATGGCTACACCTTC,CASRGGDGYGYTF
TRBJ2-1,17,.,TRBV4-3,.,TGCGCCAGCAGCCAAGACTCTTACTCGAGCTCCTACAATGAGCAGTTCTTC,CASSQDSYSSSYNEQFF
TRBJ2-5,14,.,TRBV7-2,once,TGTGCCAGCAGCTTAGTAGGGCTAGCGGAGACCCAGTACTTC,CASSLVGLAETQYF
TRBJ1-2,15,.,TRBV11-2,.,TGTGCCAGCAGCTTAGGCTGGGCCACTAACTATGGCTACACCTTC,CASSLGWATNYGYTF
TRBJ1-5,15,.,TRBV19,.,TGTGCCAGTAGTATAGGGAGGCATAGCAATCAGCCCCAGCATTTT,CASSIGRHSNQPQHF
TRBJ2-5,15,.,TRBV19,.,TGTGCCAGTACCCTGCCGGGGACCGAGCAAGAGACCCAGTACTTC,CASTLPGTEQETQYF
TRBJ2-1,16,.,TRBV3-1/TRBV3-2,.,TGTGCCAGCAGTGCCAGGACTTCGAGCTCCTACAATGAGCAGTTCTTC,CASSARTSSSYNEQFF
TRBJ1-1,15,.,TRBV19,.,TGTGCCAGTAGATCCCCTGGGCAGCCGAACACTGAAGCTTTCTTT,CASRSPGQPNTEAFF
TRBJ2-1,15,.,TRBV6-1,.,TGTGCCAGCAGTGAAGCCGGGGGCTCCTACAATGAGCAGTTCTTC,CASSEAGGSYNEQFF
TRBJ2-2,19,TRBD2,TRBV3-1/TRBV3-2,.,TGTGCCAGCAGCCAAGACCCTCTAGCGGGAGGGTCCCGTGCCGGGGAGCTGTTTTTT,CASSQDPLAGGSRAGELFF
TRBJ2-5,14,TRBD1,TRBV5-1,.,TGCGCCAGCAGCACCACCGGGACAGGAGAGACCCAGTACTTC,CASSTTGTGETQYF
TRBJ2-7,14,.,TRBV5-1,.,TGCGCCAGCAGCTTGGACCCGGGATGGTCCGAGCAGTACTTC,CASSLDPGWSEQYF
TRBJ1-2,14,.,TRBV6-5,.,TGTGCCAGCAGTTACGGCGGGGTTGGCTATGGCTACACCTTC,CASSYGGVGYGYTF
TRBJ2-2,14,TRBD1,TRBV29-1,.,TGCAGCGTTGAAAGGACAGGATACACCGGGGAGCTGTTTTTT,CSVERTGYTGELFF
TRBJ1-1,15,.,TRBV19,.,TGTGCCAGTAGTAGAAACCCGACAGTTGACACTGAAGCTTTCTTT,CASSRNPTVDTEAFF
TRBJ1-6,12,.,TRBV28,.,TGTGCCAGCAGGGGACCTAATTCACCCCTCCACTTT,CASRGPNSPLHF
TRBJ2-3,16,TRBD2,TRBV9,few,TGTGCCAGCAGAAACCCACATAGCGGGACCTCAGATACGCAGTATTTT,CASRNPHSGTSDTQYF
TRBJ1-4,14,.,TRBV7-9,.,TGTGCCAGCGCCATGGGAGTGGCTAATGAAAAACTGTTTTTT,CASAMGVANEKLFF
TRBJ2-5,12,TRBD1,TRBV29-1,.,TGCAGCGTTAAAGGACAGGTAGAGACCCAGTACTTC,CSVKGQVETQYF
TRBJ1-4,12,.,TRBV2,.,TGTGCCAGCCGACGGGAGCTGGAAAAACTGTTTTTT,CASRRELEKLFF
TRBJ1-1,16,.,TRBV3-1/TRBV3-2,.,TGTGCCAGCAGCCGGGAGTCTCAACGGGTGAACACTGAAGCTTTCTTT,CASSRESQRVNTEAFF
TRBJ1-1,16,.,TRBV4-1,few,TGCGCCAGCAGCCAAGATCCCCCCGGGGGCAGTGGTGAAGCTTTCTTT,CASSQDPPGGSGEAFF
TRBJ1-6,14,.,TRBV28,.,TGTGCCAGCAGTTTACTGTCAAATAATTCACCCCTCCACTTT,CASSLLSNNSPLHF
TRBJ1-4,14,.,TRBV4-1,.,TGCGCCAGCAGCCAAGAACCTGTCAATGAAAAACTGTTTTTT,CASSQEPVNEKLFF
TRBJ1-3,13,.,TRBV28,.,TGTGCCAGCAGTGACAACTCTGGAAACACCATATATTTT,CASSDNSGNTIYF